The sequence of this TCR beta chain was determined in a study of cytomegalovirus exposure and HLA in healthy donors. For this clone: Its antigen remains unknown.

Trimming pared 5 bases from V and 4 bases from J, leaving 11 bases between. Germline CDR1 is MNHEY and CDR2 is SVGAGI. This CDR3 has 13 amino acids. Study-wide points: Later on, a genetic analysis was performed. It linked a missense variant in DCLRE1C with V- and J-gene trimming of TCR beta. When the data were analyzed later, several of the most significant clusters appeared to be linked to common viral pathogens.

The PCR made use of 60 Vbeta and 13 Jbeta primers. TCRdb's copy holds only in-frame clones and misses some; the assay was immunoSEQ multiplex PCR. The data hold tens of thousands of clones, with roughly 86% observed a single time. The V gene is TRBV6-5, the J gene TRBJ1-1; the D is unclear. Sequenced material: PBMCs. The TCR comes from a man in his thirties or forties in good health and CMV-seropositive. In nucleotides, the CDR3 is TGTGCCAGCAGTCTACAGAAAACCACTGAAGCTTTCTTT. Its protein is CASSLQKTTEAFF.